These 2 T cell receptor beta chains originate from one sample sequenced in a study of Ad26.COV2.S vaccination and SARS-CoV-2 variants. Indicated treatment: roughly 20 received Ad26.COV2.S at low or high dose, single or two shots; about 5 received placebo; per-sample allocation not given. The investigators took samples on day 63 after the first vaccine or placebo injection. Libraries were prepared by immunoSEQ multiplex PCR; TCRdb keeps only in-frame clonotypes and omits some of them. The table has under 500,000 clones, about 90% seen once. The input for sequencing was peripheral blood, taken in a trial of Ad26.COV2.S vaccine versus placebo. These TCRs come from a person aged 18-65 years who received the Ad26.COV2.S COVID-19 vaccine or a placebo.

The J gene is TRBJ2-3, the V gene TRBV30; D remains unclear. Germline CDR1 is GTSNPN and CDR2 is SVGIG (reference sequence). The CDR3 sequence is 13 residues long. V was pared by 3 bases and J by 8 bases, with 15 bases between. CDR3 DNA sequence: TGTGCCTGGAGCGGAGTTACCACGGGTACGCAGTATTTT. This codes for CAWSGVTTGTQYF. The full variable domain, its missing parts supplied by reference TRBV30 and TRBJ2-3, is SQTIHQWPATLVQPVGSPLSLECTVEGTSNPNLYWYRQAAGRGLQLLFYSVGIGQISSEVPQNLSASRPQDRQFILSSKKLLLSDSGFYLCAWSGVTTGTQYFGPGTRLTVL.

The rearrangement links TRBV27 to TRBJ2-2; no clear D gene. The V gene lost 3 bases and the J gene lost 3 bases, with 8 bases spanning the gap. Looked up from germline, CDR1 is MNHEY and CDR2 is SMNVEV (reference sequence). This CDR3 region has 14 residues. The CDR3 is CASSFGSDTGELFF. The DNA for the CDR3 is TGTGCCAGCAGTTTTGGGTCTGACACCGGGGAGCTGTTTTTT.